The clone carrying this TCR beta chain was seen more than once but under ten times. What it recognizes is unknown. CDR1 MGHRA and CDR2 YSYEKL come from the germline V gene. The CDR3 is 18 amino acids. V dropped 2 bases and J dropped 3 bases, with 22 bases sitting between them. Repertoires were generated with immunoSEQ multiplex PCR, while TCRdb's copy carries only in-frame clones and drops some. In the table there are about 50,000 clones, approximately 80% of which are singletons. These data originate in a study of OX40 agonist ivuxolimab in advanced cancers. Study at large: An anti-OX40 (CD134) antibody with agonistic activity, ivuxolimab, was administered to patients. Patients were roughly 81% male with ages roughly 20 to 80, mean around 58. Three patients, one with hepatocellular carcinoma and two with cutaneous melanoma, responded partially. Findings of the study overall: More expanded clones were found, on average, in CD8+ than in CD4+ T cells.

V usage is TRBV4-1 and J usage is TRBJ1-2; D not certain. The sequencing used CD4+ or CD8+ T cells sorted from blood, collected in a trial of the OX40 agonist ivuxolimab. The sequence derives from an adult with an advanced solid tumor such as melanoma, head and neck, liver or kidney cancer. The CDR3 reads CASSQPRENQKRDYGYTF. The CDR3 DNA follows: TGCGCCAGCAGCCAACCCCGAGAAAACCAAAAGCGGGACTATGGCTACACCTTC.